The following is a T cell receptor (beta chain) sequence with its context. Its specificity is not known. Splitting of CD4+ cells produced CD45RA+ naive and CD45RA-negative memory subsets. This sample is part of a study of shared clonotypes between healthy human individuals. Overall study results and limits: In general, naive subsets displayed greater estimated richness than memory subsets did.

Execution of the assay was at deep level. Clones were read by immunoSEQ multiplex PCR, and TCRdb kept only the in-frame ones, dropping some. The sample gives about 1.1 million clones, 75% to 80% of which show up once; around 0.47% is in the top ten. The sequence derives from a young man in good health. Some clones in this sample may be carry-over from other donors' samples. Sequencing input: memory CD4+ T cells from PBMCs. Regarding subset: CD45RA-negative fraction.

CDR3: CASSYPGGVRSGELFF. The CDR3 region has the DNA TGTGCCAGCAGTTACCCCGGGGGGGTTAGATCCGGGGAGCTGTTTTTT. This chain links TRBV6-5 with TRBJ2-2; 8 nucleotides line up with TRBD2. Germline V gene lookup returns CDR1 MNHEY and CDR2 SVGAGI. The CDR3 is 16 amino acids. Unmatched junction bases numbered 8, after V lost 2 bases and J lost 6 bases.